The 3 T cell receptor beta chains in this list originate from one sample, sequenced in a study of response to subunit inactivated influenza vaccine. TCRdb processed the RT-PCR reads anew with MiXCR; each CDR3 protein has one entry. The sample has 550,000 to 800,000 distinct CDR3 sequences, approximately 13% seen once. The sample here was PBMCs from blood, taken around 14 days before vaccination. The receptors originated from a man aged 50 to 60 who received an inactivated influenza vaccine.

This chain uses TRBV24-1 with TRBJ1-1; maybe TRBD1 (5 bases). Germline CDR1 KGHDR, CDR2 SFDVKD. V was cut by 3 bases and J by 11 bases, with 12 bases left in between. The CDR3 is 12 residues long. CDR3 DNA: TGTGCCACCAGTGATAGGGACTCAGTGGCTTTCTTT. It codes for CATSDRDSVAFF.

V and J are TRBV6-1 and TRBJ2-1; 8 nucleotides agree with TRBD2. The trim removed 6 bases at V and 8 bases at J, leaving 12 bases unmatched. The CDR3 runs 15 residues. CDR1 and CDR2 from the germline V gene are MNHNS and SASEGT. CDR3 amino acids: CASSLSGGRFDEQFF. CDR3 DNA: TGTGCCAGCAGCCTGAGCGGGGGAAGGTTTGATGAGCAGTTCTTC.

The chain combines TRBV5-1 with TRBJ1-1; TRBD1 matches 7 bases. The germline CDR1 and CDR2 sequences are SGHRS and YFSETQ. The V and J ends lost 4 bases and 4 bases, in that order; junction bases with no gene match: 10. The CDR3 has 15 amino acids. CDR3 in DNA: TGCGCCAGCAGCCGGATGACAGGGAGGGGCACTGAAGCTTTCTTT. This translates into CASSRMTGRGTEAFF.